What follows are 14 T cell receptor beta chains derived from one specimen sequenced in a study of tumor-infiltrating lymphocytes in primary liver carcinoma. The authors made TCR beta cDNA from 400 to 550 ng total RNA with a constant-region primer. Researchers made the TCR beta libraries by running three nested multiplex PCR rounds with slightly modified ARM-PCR. TRBV1-TRBV30 forward primers paired with a C-beta reverse primer were used in the first two PCR rounds, which ran approximately 10 cycles each. TCRdb fed the multiplex PCR reads into MiXCR, producing one record per CDR3 protein. Of tens of thousands of distinct CDR3 sequences in the sample, roughly 80% were seen once. Bulk tissue was left unsorted, and RNA and DNA were co-extracted from about 19-30 mg of it. Sequencing used tumor-adjacent normal liver tissue. These receptors came from a man between 40 and 49 years old with primary liver carcinoma and hepatitis B virus infection.

This rearrangement joins TRBV2 to TRBJ1-2; 7 bases are a match to TRBD1. The length of the CDR3 is 13 residues. The V and J ends lost 2 bases and 13 bases, in that order; junction bases with no gene match: 10. Per germline, CDR1 SNHLY and CDR2 FYNNEI. CDR3 in amino acids: CASSEYGQAPGTF. As DNA, the CDR3 is TGTGCCAGCAGTGAATATGGACAGGCTCCAGGCACCTTC. Full variable domain (missing parts from reference TRBV2 and TRBJ1-2): EPEVTQTPSHQVTQMGQEVILRCVPISNHLYFYWYRQILGQKVEFLVSFYNNEISEKSEIFDDQFSVERPDGSNFTLKIRSTKLEDSAMYFCASSEYGQAPGTFGSGTRLTVV.

The chain recombines TRBV4-3 with TRBJ2-1; D possibly uses TRBD1 or TRBD2 (6 bases each). CDR1 is LGHNA and CDR2 is YSLEER in the germline V gene. The CDR3 is made up of 13 amino acids. Trimming took 4 bases from V and 11 from J, leaving 15 bases between them. CDR3 protein: CASSPEGGRKQFF. In nucleotides, the CDR3 is TGCGCCAGCAGCCCTGAAGGGGGGAGAAAGCAGTTCTTC.

The chain couples TRBV3-1 to TRBJ2-7; D may be TRBD1 (5 bases). There are 13 residues in the CDR3. The V and J ends lost 1 base and 7 bases respectively, with 11 bases between them. Germline V CDR1 and CDR2: LGHDT, YNNKEL (reference sequence). The DNA for the CDR3 is TGTGCCAGCAGCCAAGCAGGACCAGGGGAGCAGTACTTC. Its translation is CASSQAGPGEQYF.

CDR3 protein: CASSPGPIQGTGRETQYF. The CDR3 DNA reads as TGTGCCAGTAGCCCTGGCCCAATCCAGGGTACTGGGCGGGAGACCCAGTACTTC. This chain links TRBV11-2 with TRBJ2-5, with D possibly being TRBD1 (5 bases). Trimming stripped 9 bases from V and 5 bases from J, with 31 bases between. From germline, CDR1 is SGHAT and CDR2 FQNNGV. The CDR3 contains 18 residues. Full variable domain (outside the CDR3, taken from reference TRBV11-2 and TRBJ2-5): EAGVAQSPRYKIIEKRQSVAFWCNPISGHATLYWYQQILGQGPKLLIQFQNNGVVDDSQLPKDRFSAERLKGVDSTLKIQPAKLEDSAVYLCASSPGPIQGTGRETQYFGPGTRLLVL.

The chain has TRBV10-1 and TRBJ2-1; D unresolved. The germline gives CDR1 WNHNN, CDR2 SYGVQD (reference sequence). This CDR3 has 13 amino acids. V gave up 6 bases and J gave up 11 bases, with 17 bases separating them. CDR3 DNA: TGCGCCAGCAGCGGTGGGGAAGGTACCAAGCAGTTCTTC. It encodes CASSGGEGTKQFF.

In regard to this clonotype: No conserved phenylalanine or tryptophan is present at the end of the CDR3, so a read error is the likely explanation. This rearrangement joins TRBV6-1 to TRBJ2-3; D call uncertain. The CDR3 is 13 amino acids. Germline V gene lookup returns CDR1 MNHNS and CDR2 SASEGT. V shed 3 bases and J shed 5 bases, with 9 bases lying between them. CDR3 protein: CASSEVCGDTQYY. DNA of the CDR3: TGTGCCAGCAGTGAGGTGTGTGGAGATACGCAGTATTAT.

In regard to this clonotype: Its ends do not fully match the called genes, so a read error is possible. The chain couples TRBV24-1 to TRBJ2-2, with D perhaps given as TRBD1 or TRBD2 (5 bases each). This CDR3 is built from 15 residues. The germline V gene encodes CDR1 KGHDR and CDR2 SFDVKD. This CDR3 reads CATSRGDYDTGELFF. The CDR3 DNA reads as TGTGCCACCAGTAGAGGGGATTACGACACCGGGGAGCTGTTCTTT.

On this clonotype itself: Compared with germline, one end of the junction differs, possibly owing to a read error. This chain connects TRBV29-1 to TRBJ1-1, with TRBD1 as a possible D gene (6 bases). The CDR3 consists of 14 residues. Looked up from germline, CDR1 is SQVTM and CDR2 is ANQGSEA. CDR3 sequence: CSVLRTDNNTEAFF. In DNA form, the CDR3 reads TGCAGCGTTCTTAGGACAGACAACAACACTGAAGCTTTCTTC.

This clonotype turned up a few times. This chain joins TRBV19 and TRBJ2-1; tentatively, D is TRBD1 or TRBD2 (5 bases each). With 5 bases removed from V and 9 bases from J, the gap between germline ends came to 20 bases. Germline lookup yields CDR1 LNHDA and CDR2 SQIVND (reference sequence). The CDR3 spans 15 residues. The CDR3 region is CASSGIRDVIGEQFF. Here the CDR3 DNA reads TGTGCCAGTAGTGGCATTAGGGACGTAATAGGTGAGCAGTTCTTC.

The chain is built from TRBV6-5 and TRBJ2-3, with 12 bases fitting TRBD2. Germline V gene lookup returns CDR1 MNHEY and CDR2 SVGAGI. The CDR3 loop spans 15 amino acids. The CDR3 coding sequence is TGTACTAGCAACCTAGGACTAGCGGGAATAGATACGCAGTATTTT. The encoded protein is CTSNLGLAGIDTQYF.

About this clonotype: It is likely a read error, because the conserved phenylalanine at the end of the CDR3 is missing. The gene calls are TRBV6-1 and TRBJ2-5, with unresolved D. V gave up 4 bases and J gave up 4 bases, with 10 bases separating them. Germline-derived CDR1 and CDR2 are MNHNS and SASEGT. This CDR3 is built from 13 residues. CDR3 in DNA: TGTGCCAGCAGTGTAAAGGGTGCAGAGACCCAGTACCTC. Translation: CASSVKGAETQYL.

This rearrangement joins TRBV11-2 to TRBJ2-6; 8 bases are a match to TRBD1. The length of the CDR3 is 21 residues. The germline V gene encodes CDR1 SGHAT and CDR2 FQNNGV. V shed 5 bases, J shed 1 base, and the junction held 19 bases outside the gene matches. In nucleotides, the CDR3 is TGTGCCAGCAGCATAGGGGGAGACAGGGGTATTTCCCTGTCTGGGGCCAACGTCCTGACTTTC. Translating it yields CASSIGGDRGISLSGANVLTF.

Turning to this clonotype: Likely a read error: the CDR3 ends without its conserved phenylalanine or tryptophan. CDR3 residues: CPSSFGGGGRFNEQFV. CDR3 nucleotides: TGTCCCAGCAGCTTTGGGGGAGGTGGGCGCTTCAATGAGCAGTTCGTC. The J gene is TRBJ2-1, the V gene TRBV11-2; possibly TRBD2 for D (6 bases). The CDR3 runs to 16 residues. Germline V lookup: CDR1 SGHAT, CDR2 FQNNGV.

This clonotype has just one count. At one end, the junction sequence differs from germline, possibly due to a read error. This sequence joins TRBV6-1 and TRBJ1-2; the D is unclear. The CDR3 spans 11 residues. Germline V gene sequence: CDR1 MNHNS, CDR2 SASEGT. The CDR3 bases are TGTGCTAGCATTCGGGAAAATGGCTGCACCTTC. It translates to CASIRENGCTF.